This T cell receptor (beta chain) comes out of a study of blood T cells in healthy people across ages. V shed 5 bases, J shed 2 bases, and the junction held 0 bases outside the gene matches. This CDR3 has 13 residues. CDR1 is SGHDN and CDR2 is FVKESK in the germline V gene. Primers used in a second PCR of about 6 to 11 cycles were a sample-barcoded 5' primer and a J-beta primer mix. Every cDNA molecule carried a tag from a template-switch adaptor bearing 12 random nucleotides. TCRdb used MiXCR to reprocess the 5' RACE reads, holding one entry per CDR3 protein. The sample has about 1.1 million distinct CDR3 sequences, around two fifths seen once; the top ten hold approximately 14%. Regarding this clonotype: The target antigen is unknown.

Study results and limitations: Changes seen in expanded clonotypes were possibly confounded by donor CMV status left unknown. In long-lived donors, naive CD4+ cell counts and diversity exceeded those of aged donors. Estimates of total diversity, which came from one million sequenced T cells, were considered to be underestimates.

Sequencing was carried out using blood. V gene TRBV14 combines with J gene TRBJ2-1, with TRBD2 matching over 7 bases. The clonotype comes from a young man in good health. Here the CDR3 DNA reads TGTGCCAGCAGCGGGGGGGCCTACAATGAGCAGTTCTTC. Translation: CASSGGAYNEQFF.